The 8 T cell receptor beta chains below come from one sample, sequenced in a study of shared clonotypes between healthy human individuals. The data were produced by immunoSEQ multiplex PCR, yet TCRdb's version contains in-frame clones alone and is incomplete. The sample holds some 2.1 million clones, approximately 95% seen once. Input material: naive CD4+ T cells sorted from blood. The subset here: CD45RA+ positively selected. These receptors originate from a man between 18 and 29 years old in good health.

This rearrangement joins TRBV9 to TRBJ2-2; no firm D call. There are 15 residues in the CDR3. Trimming stripped 3 bases from V and 6 bases from J, with 15 bases between. The germline V gene encodes CDR1 SGDLS and CDR2 YYNGEE. Written as DNA, the CDR3 is TGTGCCAGCAGCGGAAGTTCTCAATGGTCCGGGGAGCTGTTTTTT. The encoded protein is CASSGSSQWSGELFF.

This clone appeared a few times. The chain employs TRBV7-9 and TRBJ2-7; D might be TRBD2 (6 bases). The germline V gene encodes CDR1 SEHNR and CDR2 FQNEAQ (reference sequence). The CDR3 spans 14 residues. The ends were cut back, 5 bases at V and 1 base at J, with 12 bases in the middle. Written as DNA, the CDR3 is TGTGCCAGCAGCCCGGACGGGAGATCCTACGAGCAGTACTTC. Residues: CASSPDGRSYEQYF.

To note about this clone: Distinct nucleotide sequences in the sample also encode this CDR3. V gene TRBV11-2 combines with J gene TRBJ2-5, with TRBD2 matching 9 bases. After removal of 5 bases from V and 0 bases from J, the junction contained 7 bases not matched to a gene. The CDR3 is 16 residues long. Germline V gene sequence: CDR1 SGHAT, CDR2 FQNNGV. This CDR3 is CASSLSGGKYQETQYF. DNA for the CDR3: TGTGCCAGCAGCCTTAGCGGGGGAAAGTACCAAGAGACCCAGTACTTC.

J is TRBJ2-5 and V is TRBV5-1; D might be TRBD1 (6 bases). Per the germline V gene, CDR1 is SGHRS and CDR2 is YFSETQ. V shed 2 bases and J shed 1 base, with 12 bases lying between them. This CDR3 is built from 15 residues. CDR3 coding DNA: TGCGCCAGCAGCTTCGGGGACACGCTCCAAGAGACCCAGTACTTC. Protein product: CASSFGDTLQETQYF. The variable domain in full, completed from reference TRBV5-1 and TRBJ2-5, reads KAGVTQTPRYLIKTRGQQVTLSCSPISGHRSVSWYQQTPGQGLQFLFEYFSETQRNKGNFPGRFSGRQFSNSRSEMNVSTLELGDSALYLCASSFGDTLQETQYFGPGTRLLVL.

The V call is TRBV10-1, the J call TRBJ2-7, with D possibly matching TRBD1 (6 bases). CDR1 and CDR2 (germline): WNHNN, SYGVQD (reference sequence). V lost 3 bases, J lost 4 bases, and 13 bases lay in between. The CDR3 spans 14 residues. This chain's CDR3 is CASSDRDNTYEQYF. The CDR3 DNA reads as TGCGCCAGCAGTGACCGGGACAATACTTACGAGCAGTACTTC.

As to this clone: Other DNA sequences in this specimen translate into the identical CDR3. The chain employs TRBV18 and TRBJ2-3; D unresolved. The CDR3 is made up of 11 amino acids. Looked up from germline, CDR1 is KGHSH and CDR2 is LQKENI. V was cut by 6 bases and J by 4 bases, with 5 bases left in between. The CDR3 region has the DNA TGTGCCAGCTCTGGGGCAGATACGCAGTATTTT. As protein: CASSGADTQYF.

The rearrangement joins TRBV28 to TRBJ2-5; perhaps TRBD1 as D (6 bases). Gene TRBJ2-7 matches the end of the DNA better, so the J call may be wrong. Germline CDR1 reads MDHEN; CDR2 reads SYDVKM. The CDR3 has 15 residues. CDR3 in DNA: TGTGCCAGCAGTTTAGCCGACAGGTACGCCTACGAGCAGTACTTC. Translation: CASSLADRYAYEQYF.

V is TRBV20-1 and J is TRBJ1-2; D is possibly TRBD1 (5 bases). Trimming pared 5 bases from V and 11 bases from J, leaving 12 bases between. Germline loops: CDR1 DFQATT, CDR2 SNEGSKA (reference sequence). The CDR3 is 10 amino acids. CDR3 residues: CSAPGPSYTF. CDR3 DNA sequence: TGCAGTGCTCCGGGACCGTCGTACACCTTC.